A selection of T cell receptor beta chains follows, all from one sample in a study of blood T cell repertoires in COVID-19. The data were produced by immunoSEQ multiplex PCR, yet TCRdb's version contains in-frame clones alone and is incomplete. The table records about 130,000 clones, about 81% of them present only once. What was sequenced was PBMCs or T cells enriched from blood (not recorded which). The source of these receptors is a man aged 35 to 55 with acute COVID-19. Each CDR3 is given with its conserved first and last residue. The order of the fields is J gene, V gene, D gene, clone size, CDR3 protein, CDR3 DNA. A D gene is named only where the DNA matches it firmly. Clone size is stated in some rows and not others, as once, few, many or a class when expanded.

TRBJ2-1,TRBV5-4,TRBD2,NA,CASSLGGLAGANEQFF,TGTGCCAGCAGCCTAGGGGGACTAGCGGGAGCCAATGAGCAGTTCTTC
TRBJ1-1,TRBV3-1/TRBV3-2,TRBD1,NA,CASRLSLTGGELEAFF,TGTGCCAGCAGACTGTCCTTGACAGGGGGCGAATTGGAAGCTTTCTTT
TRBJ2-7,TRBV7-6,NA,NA,CASSSLPSSYEQYF,TGTGCCAGCAGCTCGCTCCCTAGCTCCTACGAGCAGTACTTC
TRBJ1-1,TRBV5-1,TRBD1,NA,CASSWGGTGVTEAFF,TGCGCCAGCAGCTGGGGCGGGACAGGGGTGACTGAAGCTTTCTTT
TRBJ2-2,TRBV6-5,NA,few,CASSTQGGELFF,TGTGCCAGCAGTACACAGGGAGGGGAGCTGTTTTTT
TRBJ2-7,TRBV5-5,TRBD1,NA,CASSTWTGGEYF,TGTGCCAGCAGCACCTGGACAGGGGGCGAGTACTTC
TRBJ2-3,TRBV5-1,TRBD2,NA,CASSLGAGGHTSTDTQYF,TGCGCCAGCAGCTTGGGAGCGGGAGGCCACACTAGCACAGATACGCAGTATTTT
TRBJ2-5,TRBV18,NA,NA,CASSPPTGGYQETQYF,TGTGCCAGCTCACCACCGACAGGTGGGTACCAAGAGACCCAGTACTTC
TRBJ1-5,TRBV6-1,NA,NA,CASSEGAGAPSNQPQHF,TGTGCCAGCAGTGAAGGGGCAGGGGCCCCTAGCAATCAGCCCCAGCATTTT
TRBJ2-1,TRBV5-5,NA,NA,CASSADWSSYNEQFF,TGTGCCAGCAGCGCGGACTGGAGCTCCTACAATGAGCAGTTCTTC
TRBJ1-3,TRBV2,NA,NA,CACRRGIGNTIYF,TGTGCCTGCAGGCGCGGTATTGGAAACACCATATATTTT
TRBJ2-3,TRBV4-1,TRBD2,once,CASSQLADLLTDTQYF,TGCGCCAGCAGCCAACTAGCGGACTTACTCACAGATACGCAGTATTTT
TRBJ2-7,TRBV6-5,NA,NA,CASSIGLGSYEQYF,TGTGCCAGCAGCATAGGACTGGGAAGTTACGAGCAGTACTTC
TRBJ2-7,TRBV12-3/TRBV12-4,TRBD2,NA,CASSFWGGGEQYF,TGTGCCAGCAGTTTCTGGGGGGGAGGGGAGCAGTACTTC
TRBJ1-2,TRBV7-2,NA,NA,CASSFEVAEYGYTF,TGTGCCAGCAGCTTTGAGGTCGCAGAATATGGCTACACCTTC
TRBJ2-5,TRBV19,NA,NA,CASRVGATQETQYF,TGTGCCAGTAGGGTGGGGGCCACCCAAGAGACCCAGTACTTC
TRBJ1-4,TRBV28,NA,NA,CASSLASEVEKLFF,TGTGCCAGCAGTTTGGCGAGCGAAGTGGAAAAACTGTTTTTT
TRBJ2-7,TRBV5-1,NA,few,CASSLTAYEQYF,TGCGCCAGCAGCTTGACAGCCTACGAGCAGTACTTC
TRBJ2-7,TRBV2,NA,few,CASSEAGQFYEQYF,TGTGCCAGCAGTGAAGCAGGACAGTTCTACGAGCAGTACTTC
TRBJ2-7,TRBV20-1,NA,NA,CSASPGTNNYEQYF,TGCAGTGCTAGTCCCGGGACAAATAACTACGAGCAGTACTTC
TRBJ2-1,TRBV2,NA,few,CASSEESSYNEQFF,TGTGCCAGCAGTGAAGAGAGCTCCTACAATGAGCAGTTCTTC
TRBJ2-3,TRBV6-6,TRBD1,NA,CASSSPGDRVEYF,TGTGCCAGCAGTTCCCCCGGGGACAGGGTCGAGTATTTT
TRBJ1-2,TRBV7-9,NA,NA,CASSFTGVDGYTF,TGTGCCAGCAGCTTCACGGGTGTTGATGGCTACACCTTC
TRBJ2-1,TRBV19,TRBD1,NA,CASSTLGGQGSYNEQFF,TGTGCCAGTAGTACCCTTGGGGGACAGGGGTCCTACAATGAGCAGTTCTTC
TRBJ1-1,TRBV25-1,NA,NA,CASKREGETEAFF,TGTGCCAGCAAGAGGGAGGGGGAAACTGAAGCTTTCTTT
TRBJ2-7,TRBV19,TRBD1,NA,CASKSGTGALKQYF,TGTGCCAGTAAGTCGGGGACAGGCGCCCTCAAGCAGTACTTC
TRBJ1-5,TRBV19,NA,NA,CASSMAGGAGNQPQHF,TGTGCCAGTAGTATGGCGGGGGGCGCGGGCAATCAGCCCCAGCATTTT
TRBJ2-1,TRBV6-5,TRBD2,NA,CASNLAGTYNEQFF,TGTGCCAGCAATTTAGCGGGAACCTACAATGAGCAGTTCTTC
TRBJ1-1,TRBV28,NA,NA,CASSLQGWTTEAFF,TGTGCCAGCAGTTTACAGGGGTGGACCACTGAAGCTTTCTTT
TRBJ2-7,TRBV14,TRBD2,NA,CASSLPGTSVYEQYF,TGTGCCAGCAGCCTTCCTGGGACTAGCGTCTACGAGCAGTACTTC
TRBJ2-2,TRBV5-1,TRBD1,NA,CASSSQGKNTGELFF,TGCGCCAGCAGCTCACAGGGGAAGAATACCGGGGAGCTGTTTTTT
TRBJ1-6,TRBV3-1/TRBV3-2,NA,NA,CASSNRGYNSPLHF,TGTGCCAGCAGCAACCGGGGCTATAATTCACCCCTCCACTTT
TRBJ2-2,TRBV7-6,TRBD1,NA,CASSLDTGGSGELFF,TGTGCCAGCAGCCTAGACACAGGGGGCAGCGGGGAGCTGTTTTTT
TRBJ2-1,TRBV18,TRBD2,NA,CASSELAGVYNEQFF,TGTGCCAGCTCAGAGCTAGCGGGAGTCTACAATGAGCAGTTCTTC
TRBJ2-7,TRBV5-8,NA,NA,CASSNTWYEQYF,TGTGCCAGCAGCAATACTTGGTACGAGCAGTACTTC
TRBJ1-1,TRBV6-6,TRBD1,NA,CASSRQGRTEAFF,TGTGCCAGCAGCCGACAGGGAAGGACTGAAGCTTTCTTT
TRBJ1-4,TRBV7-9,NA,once,CASSLTGTEGEKLFF,TGTGCCAGCAGCTTGACCGGGACTGAGGGAGAAAAACTGTTTTTT
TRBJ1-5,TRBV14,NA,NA,CASSQWGGQPQHF,TGTGCCAGCAGCCAATGGGGCGGCCAGCCCCAGCATTTT
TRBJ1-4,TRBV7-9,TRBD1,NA,CASSLQGPGEKLFF,TGTGCCAGCAGTTTACAGGGGCCGGGTGAAAAACTGTTTTTT
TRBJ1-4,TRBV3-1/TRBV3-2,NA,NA,CASSQNERNEKLFF,TGTGCCAGCAGCCAGAACGAGCGTAATGAAAAACTGTTTTTT
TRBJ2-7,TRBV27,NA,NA,CASSPTPYEQYF,TGTGCCAGCAGTCCTACCCCATACGAGCAGTACTTC
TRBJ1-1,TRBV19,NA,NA,CASSIDLPMNTEAFF,TGTGCCAGTAGTATAGATCTACCCATGAACACTGAAGCTTTCTTT
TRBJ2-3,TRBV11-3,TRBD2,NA,CASSSGAGGPTTQYF,TGTGCCAGCAGCTCCGGAGCGGGGGGGCCTACTACGCAGTATTTT
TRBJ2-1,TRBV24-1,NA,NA,CATSGAQSSYNEQFF,TGTGCCACCAGTGGAGCGCAGAGCTCCTACAATGAGCAGTTCTTC
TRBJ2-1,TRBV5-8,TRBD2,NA,CASSFLAGNEQFF,TGTGCCAGCAGCTTCCTAGCGGGGAATGAGCAGTTCTTC
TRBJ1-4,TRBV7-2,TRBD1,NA,CASSFSTTDRVEKLFF,TGTGCCAGCAGCTTCTCAACGACCGACAGGGTTGAAAAACTGTTTTTT
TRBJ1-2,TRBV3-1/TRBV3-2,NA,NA,CASSSGQSYGYTF,TGTGCCAGCAGCTCCGGACAGAGCTATGGCTACACCTTC
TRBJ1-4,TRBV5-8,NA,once,CASSLEGVYEKLFF,TGTGCCAGCAGCTTGGAGGGGGTTTATGAAAAACTGTTTTTT
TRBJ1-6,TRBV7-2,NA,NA,CASSLERAQLGASPLHF,TGTGCCAGCAGCTTAGAGAGAGCGCAGTTGGGTGCTTCACCCCTCCACTTT
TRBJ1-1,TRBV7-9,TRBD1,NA,CASSVGTRGDTEAFF,TGTGCCAGCAGCGTAGGGACCAGGGGGGACACTGAAGCTTTCTTT
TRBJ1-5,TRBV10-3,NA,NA,CATSERENQPQHF,TGTGCTACTTCGGAGAGGGAAAATCAGCCCCAGCATTTT
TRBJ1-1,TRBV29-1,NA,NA,CSVRYRVGNTEAFF,TGCAGCGTTCGTTACAGGGTCGGGAACACTGAAGCTTTCTTT
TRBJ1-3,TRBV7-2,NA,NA,CASSLEALRNGNTIYF,TGTGCCAGCAGCTTAGAGGCCCTCAGGAACGGAAACACCATATATTTT